The 25 T cell receptor beta chains in this list originate from one sample, sequenced in a study of blood T cell repertoires in COVID-19. Sequencing was performed with immunoSEQ multiplex PCR; in TCRdb, only in-frame clones are kept and a portion is missing. The table lists about 220,000 clones, 80% to 85% of them singletons. The sequencing sample was made of PBMCs or T cells enriched from blood (not recorded which). The receptors shown here come from a middle-aged woman who had recovered from COVID-19.

The J gene is TRBJ1-4, the V gene TRBV28, with TRBD1 as a possible D gene (6 bases). The CDR3 sequence is 15 residues long. The V gene lost 7 bases and the J gene lost 7 bases, with 19 bases spanning the gap. CDR1 and CDR2 from the germline V gene are MDHEN and SYDVKM. CDR3 sequence reads: CASTHAGGAVEKLFF. The CDR3 bases are TGTGCCAGCACCCACGCGGGGGGCGCGGTTGAAAAACTGTTTTTT.

The chain links TRBV2 to TRBJ1-1; D is ambiguous. Trimming removed 5 bases at V and 1 base at J, with 11 bases between. From germline, CDR1 is SNHLY and CDR2 FYNNEI. CDR3 length equals 14 residues. CDR3 bases: TGTGCCAGCAGTTTTAATTTTCCGAACACTGAAGCTTTCTTT. Its protein is CASSFNFPNTEAFF.

This clone came up a few times. The chain carries TRBV11-3 and TRBJ2-3, with D possibly TRBD1 on 6 matching bases. V was clipped by 3 bases and J by 6 bases, with 13 bases between them. The germline gives CDR1 SGHNT, CDR2 YENEEA. CDR3 length: 14 amino acids. Here the CDR3 DNA reads TGTGCCAGCAGCTTGCGGCAGGGGACCGATACGCAGTATTTT. This encodes CASSLRQGTDTQYF.

The chain links TRBV18 to TRBJ2-7; TRBD2 might be the D (5 bases). Germline V CDR1 and CDR2: KGHSH, LQKENI. This CDR3 comprises 13 residues. Trimming stripped 3 bases from V and 1 base from J, with 7 bases between. CDR3 region: CASSPGESYEQYF. CDR3 nucleotides: TGTGCCAGCTCACCCGGGGAGTCCTACGAGCAGTACTTC.

This chain joins TRBV27 and TRBJ2-7; D is undetermined. Germline CDR1 MNHEY, CDR2 SMNVEV (reference sequence). The CDR3 contains 13 residues. The ends were cut back, 1 base at V and 1 base at J, with 5 bases in the middle. This CDR3 is CASSLLASYEQYF. The CDR3 DNA is TGTGCCAGCAGTTTATTAGCTTCCTACGAGCAGTACTTC.

The chain carries TRBV6-6 and TRBJ2-3, with 10 nucleotides matching TRBD1. Trimming at V came to 5 bases and at J to 1 base, leaving 0 bases not matched to a gene. The CDR3 loop spans 14 amino acids. Germline values: CDR1 MNHNY, CDR2 SVGAGI (reference sequence). CDR3 in amino acids: CASSDRGRTDTQYF. The CDR3, as DNA: TGTGCCAGCAGTGACAGGGGGCGCACAGATACGCAGTATTTT.

Of note for this clone: Other DNA sequences in the sample encode the same CDR3. The V gene is TRBV9, the J gene TRBJ1-4; D not resolved. CDR1 and CDR2 from the germline V gene are SGDLS and YYNGEE. The CDR3 consists of 15 residues. V shed 1 base and J shed 0 bases, with 7 bases lying between them. In nucleotides, the CDR3 is TGTGCCAGCAGCGTATCGTCAGCAACTAATGAAAAACTGTTTTTT. Translation: CASSVSSATNEKLFF.

This clone occurred many times. V and J are TRBV4-3 and TRBJ1-1, with D perhaps TRBD1 (5 bases). The CDR3 consists of 14 residues. The V and J ends lost 4 bases and 2 bases respectively, with 11 bases between them. Germline assignment: CDR1 LGHNA and CDR2 YSLEER. The CDR3 nucleotides read TGCGCCAGCAGCCGAGCACAGGTTAACACTGAAGCTTTCTTT. Translating gives CASSRAQVNTEAFF.

J is TRBJ2-1 and V is TRBV21-1; no check of the table's D call, TRBD2, against the DNA was made. TRBV21-1 is an annotated pseudogene. The CDR3 loop spans 17 amino acids. As DNA, the CDR3 is TGTGCCAGCAGCAAAGGGGAACGCGGGAGAGACTGCTATGAGCAGTTCTTC. It codes for CASSKGERGRDCYEQFF.

The chain joins TRBV12-3 or TRBV12-4 to TRBJ1-2; the D gene is possibly TRBD1 (6 bases). The CDR3 spans 12 residues. Trimming removed 5 bases from V and 11 bases from J, with 15 bases in between. CDR3 coding DNA: TGTGCCAGCAGTCGGACAGTCACGGGTTACACCTTC. Translating it yields CASSRTVTGYTF.

The chain carries TRBV4-1 and TRBJ1-4, with TRBD1 identical over 7 bases. The ends lost 4 bases at V and 3 bases at J; junction bases unmatched: 11. The CDR3 loop spans 17 amino acids. Per germline, CDR1 MGHRA and CDR2 YSYEKL. The CDR3, as DNA: TGCGCCAGCAGCCGAAGTCCCGGGACAGTCTCTAATGAAAAACTGTTTTTT. Its translation: CASSRSPGTVSNEKLFF.

The chain couples TRBV28 to TRBJ1-1; a weak D match, TRBD1 (6 bases). The ends were cut back, 5 bases at V and 0 bases at J, with 10 bases in the middle. From germline, CDR1 is MDHEN and CDR2 SYDVKM. This CDR3 is 14 amino acids long. CDR3 in DNA: TGTGCCAGCAGTCCCACAGGGATGAACACTGAAGCTTTCTTT. This gives the protein CASSPTGMNTEAFF.

The CDR3 loop reads CASSRLAGGSNEQFF. CDR3 DNA sequence: TGTGCCAGCAGTCGACTAGCGGGAGGGTCTAATGAGCAGTTCTTC. The chain joins TRBV3-1 (or the pseudogene TRBV3-2) to TRBJ2-1, with TRBD2 identical over 14 bases. The CDR3 is made up of 15 amino acids. Germline CDR1 reads LGHDT; CDR2 reads YNNKEL (reference sequence). V shed 6 bases, J shed 7 bases, and the junction held 5 bases outside the gene matches.

This chain links TRBV6-2 or TRBV6-3 with TRBJ2-2, with 12 bases that match TRBD2. V shed 6 bases, J shed 7 bases, and the junction held 6 bases outside the gene matches. Germline CDR1 and CDR2: MNHEY and SVGEGT. The CDR3 is 15 amino acids. CDR3: CASSVLAGGVGELFF. The CDR3 nucleotides read TGTGCCAGCAGCGTACTAGCGGGAGGAGTCGGGGAGCTGTTTTTT.

The rearrangement links TRBV3-1 (or the pseudogene TRBV3-2) to TRBJ2-1; 9 nucleotides align to TRBD2. Germline V CDR1 and CDR2: LGHDT, YNNKEL (reference sequence). The CDR3 spans 18 residues. J lost 9 bases, V lost 0 bases, and 15 bases had no gene match. For the CDR3, the DNA is TGTGCCAGCAGCCAAGAGGGGGGACCCCGCGGGAGGGTGGGTGAGCAGTTCTTC. Its protein product is CASSQEGGPRGRVGEQFF.

The CDR3 reads CASSPSTGLHEKLFF. As DNA, the CDR3 is TGTGCCAGCAGTCCGTCGACAGGGTTGCATGAAAAACTGTTTTTT. The genes are TRBV28 and TRBJ1-4; TRBD1 agrees at 7 bases. Germline V gene lookup returns CDR1 MDHEN and CDR2 SYDVKM. Unmatched junction bases numbered 9, after V lost 5 bases and J lost 6 bases. This CDR3 region has 15 residues.

The CDR3 nucleotides are TGCGCCAGCAGCCAAGATAGGGGCGGGAGTGGGGTTACGCAGTATTTT. Protein sequence: CASSQDRGGSGVTQYF. The V gene is TRBV4-3, the J gene TRBJ2-3, with 7 bases that match TRBD2. The CDR3 totals 16 residues. Per the germline V gene, CDR1 is LGHNA and CDR2 is YSLEER. V gave up 0 bases and J gave up 8 bases; unmatched junction bases: 11.

This rearrangement joins TRBV10-1 to TRBJ2-7, with 8 positions matching TRBD1. V lost 7 bases, J lost 1 base, and 12 bases stayed unmatched. CDR3 length: 16 amino acids. CDR1 is WNHNN and CDR2 is SYGVQD in the germline V gene (reference sequence). CDR3 residues: CASMSDRGPRSYEQYV. CDR3 coding DNA: TGCGCCAGCATGAGTGACAGGGGCCCTAGATCCTACGAGCAGTACGTC.

This clone was observed a single time. The chain has TRBV6-5 and TRBJ1-2; D ambiguous. Germline values: CDR1 MNHEY, CDR2 SVGAGI. The CDR3 has 12 residues. V was clipped by 7 bases and J by 5 bases, with 11 bases between them. CDR3 sequence: CASTDNGYGYTF. CDR3 in DNA: TGTGCCAGCACCGACAATGGGTATGGCTACACCTTC.

This clone has a single count. The sample carries other DNA sequences with the same CDR3. The chain has TRBV11-2 and TRBJ2-5; D may be TRBD2 (5 bases). The germline V gene has CDR1 SGHAT and CDR2 FQNNGV. The V end was cut by 1 base, the J end by 5 bases, with 5 bases between. The CDR3 extends over 12 amino acids. This CDR3 is CASSLAGETQYF. CDR3 bases: TGTGCCAGCAGCTTAGCGGGGGAGACCCAGTACTTC.

This chain uses TRBV12-3 or TRBV12-4 with TRBJ1-5; D might be TRBD1 (6 bases). Trimming removed 6 bases at V and 4 bases at J, with 10 bases between. The CDR3 runs 13 residues. The CDR3 sequence: CASSGQLNQPQHF. Here the CDR3 DNA reads TGTGCCAGCAGCGGACAGCTTAATCAGCCCCAGCATTTT.

The CDR3 protein is CASSLGTGNTGELFF. The CDR3 DNA reads TGTGCCAGCAGCTTGGGGACAGGGAACACCGGGGAGCTGTTTTTT. This chain connects TRBV7-9 to TRBJ2-2, with 8 positions matching TRBD1. Trimming took 3 bases from V and 1 from J; bases not matched to a gene: 1. In germline, CDR1 is SEHNR, CDR2 FQNEAQ (reference sequence). The CDR3 loop spans 15 amino acids. Based on the CDR3 plus reference TRBV7-9 and TRBJ2-2, the full variable domain is DTGVSQNPRHKITKRGQNVTFRCDPISEHNRLYWYRQTLGQGPEFLTYFQNEAQLEKSRLLSDRFSAERPKGSFSTLEIQRTEQGDSAMYLCASSLGTGNTGELFFGEGSRLTVL.

The rearrangement uses TRBV23-1 and TRBJ1-1; the D is unclear. TRBV23-1 is assigned to the ORF class and has an uncertain function. The CDR3 extends over 15 amino acids. Between the trimmed V and J ends, which lost 2 bases and 0 bases, there was a span of 10 bases. In nucleotides, the CDR3 is TGCGCCAGCAGTCAAAACCTGGGCGTGAACACTGAAGCTTTCTTT. Translated: CASSQNLGVNTEAFF.

The chain couples TRBV30 to TRBJ1-6; D is possibly TRBD1 (5 bases). Trimming cost V 2 bases and J 6 bases, with 11 bases left between them. The CDR3 length is 14 residues. Germline V gene sequence: CDR1 GTSNPN, CDR2 SVGIG (reference sequence). CDR3 residues: CAWSKGMGNSPLHF. In DNA form, the CDR3 reads TGTGCCTGGAGTAAGGGGATGGGTAATTCACCCCTCCACTTT.

The V and J genes are TRBV11-2 and TRBJ2-3, with 10 positions matching TRBD1. The CDR3 covers 17 residues. V shed 1 base, J shed 6 bases, and the junction held 10 bases outside the gene matches. Germline V gene lookup returns CDR1 SGHAT and CDR2 FQNNGV. The CDR3 region is CASSLAGGTGVGDTQYF. The CDR3 region has the DNA TGTGCCAGCAGCTTAGCCGGGGGGACAGGGGTCGGGGATACGCAGTATTTT.